Presented here are 31 T cell receptor beta chains from one specimen sequenced in a study of T cell repertoires in cytomegalovirus infection. TCRdb passed the reads through MiXCR, listing each CDR3 protein once. The sample consists of roughly 69,000 distinct CDR3 sequences, around 30% of them appearing once. What these receptors recognize is not known. The input for sequencing was CD8+ T cells from cultured PBMCs, taken from culture after CMV antigen stimulation. All receptors come from a human donor in good health (CMV status not recorded). Some clones in this sample may be carry-over from other donors' samples.

The chain links TRBV7-9 to TRBJ2-1; TRBD1 matches at 7 bases. This CDR3 comprises 16 residues. Germline V lookup: CDR1 SEHNR, CDR2 FQNEAQ (reference sequence). The V gene end was trimmed by 5 bases and the J gene end by 1 base; junction bases not matched to a gene: 8. The CDR3 is CASSGRQGSSYNEQFF. CDR3 nucleotides: TGTGCCAGCAGCGGACGACAGGGATCTTCCTACAATGAGCAGTTCTTC.

Many counts were recorded for this clonotype. V and J are TRBV7-2 and TRBJ1-1; D remains ambiguous. CDR1 is SGHTA and CDR2 is FQGNSA in the germline V gene. The CDR3 has 13 residues. V was pared by 5 bases and J by 7 bases, with 14 bases between. The CDR3 sequence is CASSQDLVGEAFF. CDR3 DNA: TGTGCCAGCAGCCAGGACCTCGTCGGTGAAGCTTTCTTT. Variable domain in full (rest from reference TRBV7-2 and TRBJ1-1): GAGVSQSPSNKVTEKGKDVELRCDPISGHTALYWYRQSLGQGLEFLIYFQGNSAPDKSGLPSDRFSAERTGGSVSTLTIQRTQQEDSAVYLCASSQDLVGEAFFGQGTRLTVV.

V usage is TRBV7-3 and J usage is TRBJ1-2; D remains ambiguous. V was cut by 5 bases and J by 2 bases, with 3 bases left in between. Germline CDR1 and CDR2: SGHTA and FQGTGA. This CDR3 comprises 11 residues. The CDR3 is CASSENYGYTF. The CDR3 DNA reads as TGTGCCAGCAGCGAGAACTATGGCTACACCTTC.

A note on this clonotype: This may be a read error: a much more frequent sequence differs by one nucleotide. CDR3 amino acids: CASSLASWGGGEQYF. DNA for the CDR3: TGTGCCAGCAGCTTAGCGTCATGGGGGGGCGGCGAGCAGTACTTC. V is TRBV7-2 and J is TRBJ2-7, with D perhaps matching TRBD2 (7 bases). Germline CDR1 reads SGHTA; CDR2 reads FQGNSA. The CDR3 extends over 15 amino acids. V lost 0 bases and J 6 bases, leaving 15 bases between the germline ends.

V is TRBV6-2 or TRBV6-3 and J is TRBJ1-1; D not resolved. The CDR3 has 12 amino acids. Per the germline V gene, CDR1 is MNHEY and CDR2 is SVGEGT. V was cut by 4 bases and J by 7 bases, with 10 bases left in between. The CDR3 DNA is TGTGCCAGCAGTTGGGTAGGAGGTGAAGCTTTCTTT. Amino acids: CASSWVGGEAFF.

This clonotype was found many times. The chain couples TRBV7-6 to TRBJ2-7; D might be TRBD2 (6 bases). V gave up 4 bases and J gave up 7 bases, with 17 bases separating them. The length of the CDR3 is 14 residues. The germline V gene encodes CDR1 SGHVS and CDR2 FNYEAQ. The CDR3 sequence is CASSSTGTAQEQYF. CDR3 nucleotides: TGTGCCAGCAGCTCCACCGGGACTGCGCAAGAGCAGTACTTC.

The chain carries TRBV7-9 and TRBJ2-7, with no clear D. Between the trimmed V and J ends, which lost 6 bases and 5 bases, there was a span of 8 bases. The length of the CDR3 is 11 residues. Germline-derived CDR1 and CDR2 are SEHNR and FQNEAQ (reference sequence). The CDR3 sequence is CASSVVDEQYF. The CDR3 DNA follows: TGTGCCAGCAGTGTCGTTGACGAGCAGTACTTC.

There are a few counts of this clonotype. The rearrangement joins TRBV6-6 to TRBJ2-7; D gene ambiguous. Trimming took 2 bases from V and 7 from J, leaving 12 bases between them. The CDR3 loop spans 13 amino acids. CDR1 is MNHNY, CDR2 SVGAGI, per germline (reference sequence). CDR3 region: CASSYPSFEEQYF. Written as DNA, the CDR3 is TGTGCCAGCAGTTACCCTTCGTTCGAAGAGCAGTACTTC.

The chain recombines TRBV4-1 with TRBJ2-7; D not resolved. V shed 0 bases and J shed 10 bases, with 10 bases lying between them. This CDR3 has 12 amino acids. Germline V lookup: CDR1 MGHRA, CDR2 YSYEKL. The DNA for the CDR3 is TGCGCCAGCAGCCAAGATGGAAGGGCCCAGTACTTC. As protein: CASSQDGRAQYF.

The chain has TRBV4-1 and TRBJ1-1; no clear D. Between the trimmed V and J ends, which lost 0 bases and 1 base, there was a span of 6 bases. This CDR3 region has 14 residues. Germline V gene sequence: CDR1 MGHRA, CDR2 YSYEKL. CDR3 DNA sequence: TGCGCCAGCAGCCAAGAGGCAGAGAACACTGAAGCTTTCTTT. It encodes CASSQEAENTEAFF.

The chain links TRBV12-3 or TRBV12-4 to TRBJ2-5, with D unclear. This CDR3 region has 13 residues. The V end was cut by 1 base, the J end by 4 bases, with 7 bases between. The CDR3 DNA reads as TGTGCCAGCAGTTTAGGGCGTACAGAGACCCAGTACTTC. Its protein is CASSLGRTETQYF.

The DNA for the CDR3 is TGTGCCAGCAGTTTCGGCGGCGGCGGGGTCCCCGGGGAGCTGTTTTTT. Translation gives CASSFGGGGVPGELFF. The chain couples TRBV27 to TRBJ2-2, with D possibly TRBD2 on 6 matching bases. CDR3 length: 16 residues. Trimming cost V 3 bases and J 6 bases, with 17 bases left between them. The germline CDR1 and CDR2 sequences are MNHEY and SMNVEV (reference sequence).

This clonotype came up many times. V is TRBV4-1 and J is TRBJ2-7; D uncertain. Per the germline V gene, CDR1 is MGHRA and CDR2 is YSYEKL. V shed 2 bases and J shed 0 bases, with 8 bases lying between them. The CDR3 consists of 14 residues. CDR3 residues: CASSQLDGSYEQYF. The CDR3 region has the DNA TGCGCCAGCAGCCAACTGGACGGCTCCTACGAGCAGTACTTC.

This clonotype showed up just once. The genes are TRBV19 and TRBJ1-1, with D hard to call. There are 16 residues in the CDR3. The V end lost 4 bases, the J end lost 1 base, and 16 bases lay between the germline ends. Germline V lookup: CDR1 LNHDA, CDR2 SQIVND (reference sequence). The CDR3 coding sequence is TGTGCCAGTAGTACCCCTTTGATTGGAGCGAACACTGAAGCTTTCTTT. It yields the protein CASSTPLIGANTEAFF. Together with reference TRBV19 and TRBJ1-1, the CDR3 gives the full variable domain: DGGITQSPKYLFRKEGQNVTLSCEQNLNHDAMYWYRQDPGQGLRLIYYSQIVNDFQKGDIAEGYSVSREKKESFPLTVTSAQKNPTAFYLCASSTPLIGANTEAFFGQGTRLTVV.

This clonotype was recorded a few times. The chain carries TRBV6-2 or TRBV6-3 and TRBJ2-2; D is ambiguous. The CDR3 totals 14 residues. The germline gives CDR1 MNHEY, CDR2 SVGEGT. V was pared by 0 bases and J by 6 bases, with 8 bases between. The CDR3 loop is CASSYSGVAGELFF. The CDR3 region has the DNA TGTGCCAGCAGTTACTCGGGCGTTGCCGGGGAGCTGTTTTTT.

This clonotype was seen only a few times. The chain joins TRBV12-3 or TRBV12-4 to TRBJ1-1; 8 nucleotides agree with TRBD1. V trimming: 3 bases; J trimming: 9 bases; junction bases outside the gene matches: 3. The CDR3 loop spans 12 amino acids. CDR3: CASSLGDRKAFF. The CDR3 nucleotides are TGTGCCAGCAGTTTGGGGGACAGGAAAGCTTTCTTT.

The chain is built from TRBV28 and TRBJ2-4; D could derive from TRBD1 or TRBD2 (5 bases each). V was pared by 3 bases and J by 3 bases, with 9 bases between. The CDR3 totals 14 residues. In germline, CDR1 is MDHEN, CDR2 SYDVKM. CDR3 sequence: CASSFRDGKNIQYF. The CDR3 region has the DNA TGTGCCAGCAGTTTCCGGGACGGCAAAAACATTCAGTACTTC.

This sequence joins TRBV7-6 and TRBJ2-7; either TRBD1 or TRBD2 may fit D (5 bases each). This CDR3 region has 15 residues. Germline V CDR1 and CDR2: SGHVS, FNYEAQ. The V end lost 5 bases, the J end lost 1 base, and 15 bases lay between the germline ends. CDR3 residues: CASSPVLGESYEQYF. CDR3 DNA sequence: TGTGCCAGCAGCCCCGTCTTGGGGGAATCCTACGAGCAGTACTTC.

This clonotype was observed a few times. The chain has TRBV5-1 and TRBJ2-1; D ambiguous. The CDR3 runs to 12 residues. Germline-derived CDR1 and CDR2 are SGHRS and YFSETQ. Between the trimmed V and J ends, which lost 0 bases and 8 bases, there was a span of 6 bases. CDR3 sequence (DNA): TGCGCCAGCAGCTTGGCAGTCGATGAGCAGTTCTTC. Its protein product is CASSLAVDEQFF.

The chain has TRBV11-3 and TRBJ2-2, with D unresolved. The CDR3 contains 12 residues. V lost 5 bases, J lost 6 bases, and 7 bases lay in between. The V gene's germline CDR1 is SGHNT and CDR2 YENEEA. In nucleotides, the CDR3 is TGTGCCAGCAGCCCATGGTCCGGGGAGCTGTTTTTT. Amino acids: CASSPWSGELFF.

This clonotype appeared a few times. This chain uses TRBV7-2 with TRBJ2-2, with D possibly TRBD1 on 6 matching bases. This CDR3 has 15 amino acids. Per the germline V gene, CDR1 is SGHTA and CDR2 is FQGNSA. The V end lost 1 base, the J end lost 5 bases, and 11 bases lay between the germline ends. CDR3 sequence: CASSLGPQGTGELFF. CDR3 DNA sequence: TGTGCCAGCAGCTTAGGACCTCAGGGGACCGGGGAGCTGTTTTTT.

V and J are TRBV12-3 or TRBV12-4 and TRBJ1-1; D unresolved. V dropped 5 bases and J dropped 7 bases, with 11 bases sitting between them. This CDR3 region has 12 residues. The CDR3 spells CASSLGWGEAFF. The DNA of the CDR3 is TGTGCCAGCAGTCTTGGGTGGGGTGAAGCTTTCTTT.

This chain uses TRBV13 with TRBJ2-7; the match to TRBD2 covers 10 bases. The J segment lost 0 bases and the V segment lost 5 bases, leaving 7 bases of the junction unmatched. Germline V gives CDR1 PRHDT, CDR2 FYEKMQ (reference sequence). The CDR3 has 16 residues. The CDR3 DNA reads TGTGCCAGCAGCATCCTCAGCGGGAGGGCCTCCTACGAGCAGTACTTC. The encoded protein is CASSILSGRASYEQYF.

V gene TRBV29-1 combines with J gene TRBJ2-7, with 16 bases that match TRBD2. The CDR3 contains 18 residues. CDR1 and CDR2 (germline): SQVTM, ANQGSEA. The V and J ends lost 1 base and 0 bases, in that order; junction bases with no gene match: 6. This chain's CDR3 is CSVEGRGLAGGASYEQYF. The CDR3 DNA reads as TGCAGCGTTGAAGGAAGGGGACTAGCGGGAGGGGCCTCCTACGAGCAGTACTTC.

The chain combines TRBV9 with TRBJ2-3, with TRBD2 identical over 8 bases. This CDR3 has 13 amino acids. Germline CDR1 is SGDLS and CDR2 is YYNGEE. With 2 bases clipped from V and 5 bases from J, the junction kept 1 base outside the gene matches. The CDR3 sequence is CASSVGGEDTQYF. CDR3 in DNA: TGTGCCAGCAGCGTCGGGGGGGAAGATACGCAGTATTTT.

V and J are TRBV7-6 and TRBJ2-7; the D call may be TRBD1 or TRBD2 (5 bases each). Per germline, CDR1 SGHVS and CDR2 FNYEAQ. Trimming took 3 bases from V and 5 from J, leaving 11 bases between them. The CDR3 has 13 residues. CDR3 sequence: CASSFGADNEQYF. CDR3 nucleotide sequence: TGTGCCAGCAGCTTCGGGGCGGACAACGAGCAGTACTTC.

This clonotype showed up just a few times. V gene TRBV12-3 or TRBV12-4 combines with J gene TRBJ2-3; TRBD2 aligns across 9 bases. With 7 bases clipped from V and 5 bases from J, the junction kept 4 bases outside the gene matches. The CDR3 spans 13 residues. CDR3 region: CASMGGGGDTQYF. The CDR3 DNA reads TGTGCCAGCATGGGCGGGGGGGGAGATACGCAGTATTTT.

The chain joins TRBV15 to TRBJ2-3; 7 nucleotides align to TRBD1. Germline V gene sequence: CDR1 LNHNV, CDR2 YYDKDF (reference sequence). The ends lost 0 bases at V and 2 bases at J; junction bases unmatched: 8. This CDR3 has 17 residues. The CDR3 is CATSREARDRDTDTQYF. CDR3 nucleotides: TGTGCCACCAGCAGAGAGGCCAGGGACAGAGACACAGATACGCAGTATTTT.

This clonotype was detected ten times or more. CDR3 loop: CASSLELGSSGNTIYF. The CDR3, as DNA: TGTGCCAGCAGCTTAGAGCTGGGCAGCTCTGGAAACACCATATATTTT. The rearrangement joins TRBV11-2 to TRBJ1-3, with no clear D. V was clipped by 0 bases and J by 0 bases, with 9 bases between them. The germline gives CDR1 SGHAT, CDR2 FQNNGV. The CDR3 consists of 16 residues.

V gene TRBV13 combines with J gene TRBJ1-5; D not certain. V lost 5 bases to trimming and J lost 4 bases, with 6 bases between them. Germline V gene lookup returns CDR1 PRHDT and CDR2 FYEKMQ (reference sequence). CDR3 length: 12 amino acids. The CDR3, as DNA: TGTGCCAGCAGCGCGAGAAATCAGCCCCAGCATTTT. Translating it yields CASSARNQPQHF.

The chain links TRBV24-1 to TRBJ1-5; 8 bases map to TRBD1. J lost 6 bases, V lost 4 bases, and 4 bases had no gene match. This CDR3 spans 14 amino acids. Germline loops: CDR1 KGHDR, CDR2 SFDVKD. For the CDR3, the DNA is TGTGCCACCAGTGAAGGACAGGGCGGTCAGCCCCAGCATTTT. Its translation is CATSEGQGGQPQHF.